The subject of this entry is one T cell receptor beta chain. Enrolled through a virtual design, the participants were between roughly 18 and 100 years of age and came from fewer than 30 US areas. Which cohort a participant joined came from the clinical history participants gave. V shed 1 base, J shed 4 bases, and the junction held 9 bases outside the gene matches. Looked up from germline, CDR1 is SGHRS and CDR2 is YFSETQ. The CDR3 consists of 17 residues. The method was immunoSEQ multiplex PCR; TCRdb's version includes in-frame clones alone and lacks a portion of them. The sample includes 300,000 or so clones, just over 85% of them seen just once. This record comes from a study of blood T cell repertoires in COVID-19.

The source is a woman aged 40 to 55 with acute COVID-19. The sequenced sample consisted of PBMCs or T cells enriched from blood (not recorded which). The chain is built from TRBV5-1 and TRBJ1-5, with 9 bases lining up with TRBD1. The CDR3 DNA reads as TGCGCCAGCAGCTTGTTACCGGCACAGGGGGCAAATCAGCCCCAGCATTTT. Residues: CASSLLPAQGANQPQHF.